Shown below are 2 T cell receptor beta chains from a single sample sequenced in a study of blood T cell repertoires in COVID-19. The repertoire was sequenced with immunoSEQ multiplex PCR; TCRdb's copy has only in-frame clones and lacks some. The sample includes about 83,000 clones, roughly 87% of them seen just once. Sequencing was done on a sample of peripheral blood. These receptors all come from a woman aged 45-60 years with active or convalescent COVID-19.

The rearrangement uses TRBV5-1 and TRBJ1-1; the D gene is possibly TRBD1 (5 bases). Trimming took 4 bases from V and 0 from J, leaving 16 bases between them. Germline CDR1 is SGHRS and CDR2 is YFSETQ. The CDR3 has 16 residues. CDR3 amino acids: CASSGDGARLNTEAFF. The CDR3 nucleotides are TGCGCCAGCAGCGGAGATGGGGCTAGATTGAACACTGAAGCTTTCTTT.

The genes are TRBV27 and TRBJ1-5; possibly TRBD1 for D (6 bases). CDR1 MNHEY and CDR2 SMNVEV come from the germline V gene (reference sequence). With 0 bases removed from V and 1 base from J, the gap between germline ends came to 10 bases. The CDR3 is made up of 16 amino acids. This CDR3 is CASSLSRQGSNQPQHF. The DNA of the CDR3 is TGTGCCAGCAGTTTATCGAGGCAGGGGAGCAATCAGCCCCAGCATTTT.